At least ten counts were recorded for the clone carrying this T cell receptor (beta chain). Every TCR cDNA molecule bore its own unique molecular identifier. TCRdb independently ran MiXCR on the 5' RACE reads; one entry per CDR3 protein. The sample contains more than 35,000 distinct CDR3 sequences, 5.2% of which appear only once. The data are from a study of spatial heterogeneity in lung cancer. Study-level information: The mean occurrence of each unique TCR and UMI combination in raw reads exceeded 9.5.

Time point: sample taken at primary tumor resection. Unsorted whole RNA of tumor, nontumor lung or frozen PBMC was sequenced. Per the germline V gene, CDR1 is SGHDN and CDR2 is FVKESK. The CDR3 has 15 amino acids. V was clipped by 4 bases and J by 9 bases; unmatched bases: 12. The source material was PBMCs, sampled at surgery. The V gene is TRBV14, the J gene TRBJ2-1, with TRBD1 matching over 7 bases. The TCR sequence derives from a female donor with early-stage non-small cell lung cancer. CDR3 sequence (DNA): TGTGCCAGCAGCCCCAGACAGGGTAGGGCGACTGAGCAGTTCTTC. It specifies CASSPRQGRATEQFF.